This T cell receptor beta chain was captured by sequencing in a study of shared clonotypes between healthy human individuals (dated by TCRdb to the early 2020s). About the investigation overall: The cohort included a few men and a couple of women between 18 and 49 years of age. For each donor, CD4 naive and CD4 memory were each run on three plates, CD8 naive on two plates, and CD8 memory on one plate. To estimate repertoire size and how much clonotype sharing occurs between individuals, the study deeply sequenced the blood TCR repertoires of roughly 5 healthy adults. To increase sequencing depth and limit assay-specific biases, TCR repertoire library preparation and sequencing were carried out by different laboratories using diverse techniques. Leukapheresis yielded between about 0.9 and 10 billion PBMCs per donor. General conclusions and limits of the study: Sampling was restricted to blood, and TCR repertoires in tissue are likely to differ from TCR repertoires in blood. Compared with non-shared clonotypes, the clonotypes found in all four sorted-subset donors had higher generation probabilities. Pairwise subsampling led to the expectation that sequencing depth would affect the degree of clonotype sharing among donors. When a few donors were compared, the shared fraction of clonotypes was about 5.5% for naive CD4, 3.5% to 4% for naive CD8, 2% to 2.5% for memory CD4, and about 0.36% for memory CD8. The genetic and exposure-history diversity represented was limited by the small number of donors. Naive subsets generally had larger estimated clonotype richness than memory subsets. Even with the large sequencing depth, rarefaction of the sorted-subset datasets indicated that sequencing was incomplete.

Using the deep immunoSEQ assay, multiplex PCR amplified TCR CDR3 regions from genomic DNA. Extracted genomic DNA from each cell subset was spread evenly across all wells of several immunoSEQ 96-well plates, with each plate serving as a replicate. Each replicate PCR for sorted subsets received roughly 0.2 ug genomic DNA, equal to roughly 29,000 T cell genomes. The purified libraries were quantified using a Qubit 3.0 fluorometer, sized with a Bioanalyzer 2100, and then quantified again using the KAPA Library Quantification kit. Every immunoSEQ 96-well plate was sequenced on a dedicated single-read 150-cycle Illumina NextSeq 550 flow cell. The authors processed their data as follows. The immunoSEQ output contained only junctional sequences without quality scores, so filtering could not match that applied to full-length reads. Sequences were annotated with PyIR, a Python wrapper for IgBLAST v1.9, using IMGT germline references to assign V/J genes and CDR3. Reads were filtered out if the reads had weak V/J assignments (E-value above 1e-6), no CDR3, stop codons, out-of-frame junctions, or ambiguous translated residues. A V3J clonotype was defined by an identical inferred V gene, J gene, and CDR3 amino acid sequence. The percentage overlap between two repertoires was calculated by dividing the number of shared unique clonotypes by the size of the smaller repertoire. Repertoire richness was assessed with RTK rarefaction, the Chao1 estimator, and Recon v2.1 estimates of unobserved clonotypes. For all TCRbeta clonotypes obtained by the gDNA method from a few donors, generation probabilities were computed with OLGA. TCRdb holds this immuneACCESS table with in-frame rearrangements only. Some clones are missing; in checked studies, unresolved V genes explain under half, and the rest has no known cause. From that table come the V and J calls and clone size; the DNA was used to work out D and trimming. This sample gives 2,500,000 or so clones in total; 85% to 95% of them show up just once. The biggest ten clones account for about 0.41% of the sample.

V ends up 1 base short and J 3 bases short, with an unmatched junction base count of 11. The CDR3 contains 17 residues, cysteine and phenylalanine counted. Here the CDR3 DNA is all that survives: 51 bases in frame from base 1. In the germline V gene, CDR1 corresponds to SGHNT and CDR2 to YENEEA. Donors were healthy HIV-negative adults with no recently reported acute infections or vaccinations. Every donor was a Caucasian adult living in Nashville, Tennessee, USA. Magnetic negative selection was used to enrich CD4+ T cells, after which naive cells were positively selected on CD45RA and the negative fraction became the memory subset. Blood was obtained by leukapheresis, after which PBMCs were separated by Ficoll-Histopaque density gradient centrifugation and cryopreserved in liquid nitrogen vapor phase. Analytical flow cytometry was used to check the purity and quantity of each magnetically sorted T cell population. Genomic DNA was isolated from each sorted fraction and quantified by UV absorbance on a Nanodrop 2000c.

With respect to this clone: What this receptor recognizes is not known. Base qualities are not provided; no much larger clone lies one nucleotide away.

The sequenced material came from naive CD4+ T cells from PBMCs. What the cell subset or site label conveys for this sample: CD45RA+ positively selected. The receptor was isolated from a man younger than 35 in good health. Some clones in this sample may be carry-over from other donors' samples. The chain couples TRBV11-3 to TRBJ2-5, with 7 middle bases fitting TRBD1. The CDR3 has the sequence CASSLGFRGQKEETQYF. The nucleotides are TGTGCCAGCAGCTTAGGTTTTAGGGGACAGAAGGAAGAGACCCAGTACTTC.